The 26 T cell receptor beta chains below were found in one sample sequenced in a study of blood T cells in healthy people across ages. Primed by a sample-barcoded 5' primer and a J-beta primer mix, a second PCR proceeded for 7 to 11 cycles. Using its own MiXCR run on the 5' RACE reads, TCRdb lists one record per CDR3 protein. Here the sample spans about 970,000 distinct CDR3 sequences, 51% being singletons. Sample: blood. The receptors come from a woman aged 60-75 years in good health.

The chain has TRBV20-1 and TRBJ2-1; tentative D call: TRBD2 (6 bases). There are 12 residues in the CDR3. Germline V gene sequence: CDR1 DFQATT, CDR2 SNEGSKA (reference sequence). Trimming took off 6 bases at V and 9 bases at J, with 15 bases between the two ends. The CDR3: CSAQAGRSEQFF. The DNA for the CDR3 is TGCAGTGCGCAGGCGGGGCGGAGTGAGCAGTTCTTC.

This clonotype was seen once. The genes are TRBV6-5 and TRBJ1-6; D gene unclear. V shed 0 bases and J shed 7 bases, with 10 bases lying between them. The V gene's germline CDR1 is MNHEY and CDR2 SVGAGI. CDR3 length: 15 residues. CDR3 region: CASSYSPRTNSPLHF. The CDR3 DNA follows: TGTGCCAGCAGTTACTCGCCCCGTACAAATTCACCCCTCCACTTT.

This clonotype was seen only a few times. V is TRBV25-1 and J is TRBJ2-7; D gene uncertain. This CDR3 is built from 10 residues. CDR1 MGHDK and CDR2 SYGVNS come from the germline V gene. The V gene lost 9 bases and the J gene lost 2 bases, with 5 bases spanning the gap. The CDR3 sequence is CARAPYEQYF. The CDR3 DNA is TGTGCCAGGGCTCCCTACGAGCAGTACTTC.

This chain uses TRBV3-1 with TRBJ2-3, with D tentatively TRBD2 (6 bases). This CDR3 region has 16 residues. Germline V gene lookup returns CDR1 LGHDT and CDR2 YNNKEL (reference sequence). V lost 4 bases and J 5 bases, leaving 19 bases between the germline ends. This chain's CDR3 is CASSRFKDWRGDTQYF. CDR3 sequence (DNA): TGTGCCAGCAGCCGATTTAAGGATTGGAGGGGAGATACGCAGTATTTT.

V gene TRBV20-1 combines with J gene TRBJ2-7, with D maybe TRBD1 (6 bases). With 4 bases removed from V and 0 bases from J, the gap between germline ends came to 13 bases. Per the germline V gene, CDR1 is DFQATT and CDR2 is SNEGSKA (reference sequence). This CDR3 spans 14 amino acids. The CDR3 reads CSANGQPGSYEQYF. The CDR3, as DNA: TGCAGTGCTAACGGACAGCCCGGCTCCTACGAGCAGTACTTC.

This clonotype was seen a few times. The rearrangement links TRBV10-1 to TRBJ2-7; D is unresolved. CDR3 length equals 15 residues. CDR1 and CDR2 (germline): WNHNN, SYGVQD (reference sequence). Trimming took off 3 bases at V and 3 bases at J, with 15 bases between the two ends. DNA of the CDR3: TGCGCCAGCAGTGATCCAACGGGCGGAGTCTACGAGCAGTACTTC. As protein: CASSDPTGGVYEQYF.

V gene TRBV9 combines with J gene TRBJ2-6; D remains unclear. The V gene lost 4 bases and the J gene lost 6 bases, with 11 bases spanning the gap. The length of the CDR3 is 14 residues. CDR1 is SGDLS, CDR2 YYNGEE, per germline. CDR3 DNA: TGTGCCAGCAGCCCTCCCCGTAAGGCCAACGTCCTGACTTTC. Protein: CASSPPRKANVLTF.

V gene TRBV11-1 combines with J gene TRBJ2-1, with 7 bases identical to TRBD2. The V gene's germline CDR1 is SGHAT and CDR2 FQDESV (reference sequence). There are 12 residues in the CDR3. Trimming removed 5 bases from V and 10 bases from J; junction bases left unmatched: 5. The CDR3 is CASSQTSSEQFF. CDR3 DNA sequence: TGTGCCAGCAGCCAGACTAGCAGCGAGCAGTTCTTC. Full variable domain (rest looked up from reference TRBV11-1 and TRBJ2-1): EAEVAQSPRYKITEKSQAVAFWCDPISGHATLYWYRQILGQGPELLVQFQDESVVDDSQLPKDRFSAERLKGVDSTLKIQPAELGDSAMYLCASSQTSSEQFFGPGTRLTVL.

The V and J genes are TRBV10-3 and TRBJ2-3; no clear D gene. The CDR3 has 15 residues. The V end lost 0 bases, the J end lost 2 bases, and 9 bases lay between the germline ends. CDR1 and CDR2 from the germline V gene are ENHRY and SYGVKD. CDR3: CAISESWGPTDTQYF. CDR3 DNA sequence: TGTGCCATCAGTGAGTCGTGGGGTCCCACAGATACGCAGTATTTT.

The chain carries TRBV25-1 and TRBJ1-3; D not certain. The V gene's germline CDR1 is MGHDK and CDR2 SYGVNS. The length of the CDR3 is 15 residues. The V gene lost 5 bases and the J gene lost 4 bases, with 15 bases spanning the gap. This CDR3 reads CASSLAGTSGNTIYF. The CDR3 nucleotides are TGTGCCAGCAGTTTGGCGGGAACGAGCGGAAACACCATATATTTT.

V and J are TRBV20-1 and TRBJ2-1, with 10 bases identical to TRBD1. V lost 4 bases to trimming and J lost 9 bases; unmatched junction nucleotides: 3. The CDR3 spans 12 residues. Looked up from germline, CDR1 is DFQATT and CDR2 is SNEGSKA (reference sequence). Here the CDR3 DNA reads TGCAGTGCTACCCGGACAGGGGGTGAGCAGTTCTTC. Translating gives CSATRTGGEQFF.

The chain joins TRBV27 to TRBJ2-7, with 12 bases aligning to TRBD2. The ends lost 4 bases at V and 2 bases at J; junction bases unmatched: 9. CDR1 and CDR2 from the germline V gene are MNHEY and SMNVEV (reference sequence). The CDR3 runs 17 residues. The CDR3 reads CASSSLRTSGTPYEQYF. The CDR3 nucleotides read TGTGCCAGCAGTTCGCTAAGGACTAGCGGGACCCCCTACGAGCAGTACTTC.

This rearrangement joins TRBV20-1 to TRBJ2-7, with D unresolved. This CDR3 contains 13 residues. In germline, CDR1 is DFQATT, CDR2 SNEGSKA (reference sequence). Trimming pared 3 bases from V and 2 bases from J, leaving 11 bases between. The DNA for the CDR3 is TGCAGTGCTAGCGACCCGGGTGCCTACGAGCAGTACTTC. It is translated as CSASDPGAYEQYF.

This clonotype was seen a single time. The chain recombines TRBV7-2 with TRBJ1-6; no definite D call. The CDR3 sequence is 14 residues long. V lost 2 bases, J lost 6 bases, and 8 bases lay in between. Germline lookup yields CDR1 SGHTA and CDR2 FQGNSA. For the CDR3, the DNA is TGTGCCAGCAGCTTACGGGGTACTAATTCACCCCTCCACTTT. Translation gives CASSLRGTNSPLHF.

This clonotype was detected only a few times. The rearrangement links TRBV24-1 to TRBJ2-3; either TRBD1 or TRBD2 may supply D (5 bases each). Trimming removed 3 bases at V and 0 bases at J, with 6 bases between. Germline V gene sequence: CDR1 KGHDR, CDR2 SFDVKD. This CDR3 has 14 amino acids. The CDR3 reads CATSDGGSTDTQYF. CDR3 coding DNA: TGTGCCACCAGTGATGGGGGAAGCACAGATACGCAGTATTTT.

The CDR3 nucleotides read TGCAGCGTTGGTGCCAAGGGGGCGGTGGGCACCGGGGAGCTGTTTTTT. Protein sequence: CSVGAKGAVGTGELFF. The V and J genes are TRBV29-1 and TRBJ2-2; 7 nucleotides align to TRBD1. The CDR3 totals 16 residues. Germline loops: CDR1 SQVTM, CDR2 ANQGSEA. V trimming: 4 bases; J trimming: 4 bases; junction bases outside the gene matches: 12.

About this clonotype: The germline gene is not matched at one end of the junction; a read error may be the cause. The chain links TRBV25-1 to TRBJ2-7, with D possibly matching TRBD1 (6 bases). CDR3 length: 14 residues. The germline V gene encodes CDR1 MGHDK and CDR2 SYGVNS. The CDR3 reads CASSGTVQPYGQYF. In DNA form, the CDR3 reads TGTGCCAGCAGTGGGACAGTCCAACCCTACGGGCAGTACTTC.

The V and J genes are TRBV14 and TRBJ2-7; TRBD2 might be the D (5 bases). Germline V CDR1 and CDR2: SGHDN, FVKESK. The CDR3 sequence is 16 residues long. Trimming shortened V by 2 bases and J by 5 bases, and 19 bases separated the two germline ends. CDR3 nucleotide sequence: TGTGCCAGCAGCCAATTCCTAACTAGTTGGATAGACGAGCAGTACTTC. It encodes CASSQFLTSWIDEQYF.

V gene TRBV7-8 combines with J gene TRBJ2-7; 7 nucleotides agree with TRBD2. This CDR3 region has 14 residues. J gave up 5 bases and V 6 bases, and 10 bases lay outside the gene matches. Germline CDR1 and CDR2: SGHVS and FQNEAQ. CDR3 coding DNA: TGTGCCAGCAGTACCGGGACTAATACGCACGAGCAGTACTTC. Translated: CASSTGTNTHEQYF.

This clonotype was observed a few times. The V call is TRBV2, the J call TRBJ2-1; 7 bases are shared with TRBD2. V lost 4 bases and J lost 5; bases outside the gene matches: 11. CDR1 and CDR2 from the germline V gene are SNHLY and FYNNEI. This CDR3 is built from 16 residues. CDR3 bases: TGTGCCAGCAGTGGGGCTAGCGGAGCGGTCAACAATGAGCAGTTCTTC. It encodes CASSGASGAVNNEQFF. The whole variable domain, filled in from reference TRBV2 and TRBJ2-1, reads EPEVTQTPSHQVTQMGQEVILRCVPISNHLYFYWYRQILGQKVEFLVSFYNNEISEKSEIFDDQFSVERPDGSNFTLKIRSTKLEDSAMYFCASSGASGAVNNEQFFGPGTRLTVL.

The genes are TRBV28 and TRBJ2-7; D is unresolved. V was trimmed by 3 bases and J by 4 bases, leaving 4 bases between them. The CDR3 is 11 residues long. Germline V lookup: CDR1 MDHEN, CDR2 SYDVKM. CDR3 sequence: CASSFQYEQYF. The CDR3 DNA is TGTGCCAGCAGTTTCCAGTACGAGCAGTACTTC.

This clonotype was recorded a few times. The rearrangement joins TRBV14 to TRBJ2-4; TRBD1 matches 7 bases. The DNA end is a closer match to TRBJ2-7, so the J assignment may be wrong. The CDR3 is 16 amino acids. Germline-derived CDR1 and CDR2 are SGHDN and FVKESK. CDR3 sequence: CASSSFSAGTVYEQYF. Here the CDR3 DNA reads TGTGCCAGCAGCTCATTTTCCGCCGGGACAGTCTACGAGCAGTACTTC.

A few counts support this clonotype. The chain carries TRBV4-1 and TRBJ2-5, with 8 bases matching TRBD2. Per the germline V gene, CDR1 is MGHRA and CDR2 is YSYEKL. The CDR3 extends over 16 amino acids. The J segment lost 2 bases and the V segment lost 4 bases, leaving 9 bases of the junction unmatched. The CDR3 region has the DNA TGCGCCAGCAGCCGATGGGGACTAGGGACTCAAGAGACCCAGTACTTC. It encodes CASSRWGLGTQETQYF.

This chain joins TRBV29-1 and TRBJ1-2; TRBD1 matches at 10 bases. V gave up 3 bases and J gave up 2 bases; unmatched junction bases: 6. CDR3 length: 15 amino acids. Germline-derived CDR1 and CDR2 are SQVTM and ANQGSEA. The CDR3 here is CSVDQGQGLNYGYTF. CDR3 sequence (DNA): TGCAGCGTTGACCAGGGACAGGGGCTGAACTATGGCTACACCTTC.

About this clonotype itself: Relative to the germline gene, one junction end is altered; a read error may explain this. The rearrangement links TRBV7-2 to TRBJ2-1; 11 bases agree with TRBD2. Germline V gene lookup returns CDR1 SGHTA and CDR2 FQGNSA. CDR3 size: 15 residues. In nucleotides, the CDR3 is TGTGCCAGCAGCTTAATACTAGCGGGAGTAAATGAACAGTTCTTC. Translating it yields CASSLILAGVNEQFF.

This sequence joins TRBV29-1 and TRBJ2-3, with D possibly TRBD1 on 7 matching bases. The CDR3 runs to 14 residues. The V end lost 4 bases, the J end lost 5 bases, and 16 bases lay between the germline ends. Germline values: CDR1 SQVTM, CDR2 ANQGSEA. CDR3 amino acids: CSVGAGGLEDTQYF. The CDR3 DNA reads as TGCAGCGTTGGGGCAGGGGGGTTGGAAGATACGCAGTATTTT.